The 20 T cell receptor beta chains below were found in one sample sequenced in a study of T cells in women clearing cervical HPV infection. TCRdb keeps only in-frame clones here, not all; method: immunoSEQ multiplex PCR. The data include under 35,000 clones; the top ten clones carry 3.5%. Sequenced sample: blood buffy coat. These receptor sequences come from a woman between 18 and 70 years old with a cervical HPV16 infection that either progressed to CIN3+ or cleared (not recorded which).

Notes on this clone: The CDR3 end lies 3 residues beyond the end of the read and is filled in from the germline J gene. The V call is TRBV19, the J call TRBJ2-3, with 7 nucleotides matching TRBD2. V shed 3 bases, J shed 1 base, and the junction held 10 bases outside the gene matches. The CDR3 covers 17 residues. Germline CDR1 is LNHDA and CDR2 is SQIVND (reference sequence). This CDR3 is CASSMALAASGTDTQYF. The part of the CDR3 DNA that was read is TGTGCCAGTAGTATGGCCCTAGCGGCCTCCGGCACAGATACG.

This CDR3 is CASSLRAWDNTDTQYF. Incomplete CDR3 DNA: TGTGCCAGCAGCTTAAGGGCTTGGGACAACACAGATACG. The chain carries TRBV13 and TRBJ2-3; maybe TRBD1 (6 bases). The CDR3 is cut off 3 residues early in the read; its end comes from the germline J gene. Trimming stripped 2 bases from V and 2 bases from J, with 14 bases between. The CDR3 covers 16 residues. The V gene's germline CDR1 is PRHDT and CDR2 FYEKMQ (reference sequence).

A note on this clone: The read stops 3 residues short of the end of the CDR3; the missing end is completed from the germline J gene. The V and J genes are TRBV29-1 and TRBJ1-1, with 7 bases matching TRBD1. The CDR3 is 15 residues long. Looked up from germline, CDR1 is SQVTM and CDR2 is ANQGSEA. V trimming: 1 base; J trimming: 0 bases; junction bases outside the gene matches: 5. The DNA read from the CDR3 is TGCAGCGTTGAAGCCCAGGGACAGTTGAACACTGAA. As protein: CSVEAQGQLNTE. The CDR3 as a whole reads CSVEAQGQLNTEAFF.

Concerning this clone itself: The observed sequence ends 3 residues before the CDR3 terminus, with the missing tail filled in from the germline J gene. This chain uses TRBV11-2 with TRBJ2-5, with D uncertain. V lost 2 bases, J lost 2 bases, and 9 bases lay in between. CDR3 length equals 14 residues. Per germline, CDR1 SGHAT and CDR2 FQNNGV. Here the CDR3 reads CASSLLQPQETQYF. The sequenced CDR3 bases are TGTGCCAGCAGCTTATTACAGCCACAAGAGACC.

As to this clone: The read gets to within 3 residues of the CDR3 end, and the germline J gene fills in the rest. The chain recombines TRBV19 with TRBJ1-1; D unclear. The CDR3 consists of 14 residues. Germline V gene sequence: CDR1 LNHDA, CDR2 SQIVND (reference sequence). The V gene lost 3 bases and the J gene lost 1 base, with 9 bases spanning the gap. This chain's CDR3 is CASSMPTTNTEAFF. CDR3 DNA, as far as it was read: TGTGCCAGTAGTATGCCCACAACGAACACTGAA.

For this clone: The read halts 3 residues ahead of the CDR3 end, with the missing end drawn from the germline J gene. This chain uses TRBV6-4 with TRBJ2-1, with 7 bases aligning to TRBD1. The V segment lost 0 bases and the J segment 9 bases; nucleotides outside the gene matches: 17. Germline V gene sequence: CDR1 MRHNA, CDR2 SNTAGT. This CDR3 is 18 amino acids long. CDR3 sequence: CASSDSATPGQLLCEQFF. Partial CDR3 DNA: TGTGCCAGCAGTGACTCGGCTACTCCGGGACAGTTACTATGTGAG.

As to this clone: The sequenced fragment ends 3 residues before the CDR3 boundary, so the rest is inferred from the germline J gene. V gene TRBV7-8 combines with J gene TRBJ2-7; 7 nucleotides align to TRBD2. The CDR3 runs 16 residues. Germline V gives CDR1 SGHVS, CDR2 FQNEAQ. J lost 3 bases, V lost 5 bases, and 13 bases had no gene match. CDR3 protein: CASSARTRNHLYEQYF. CDR3 DNA, as far as it was read: TGTGCCAGCAGCGCACGGACTAGAAACCACCTCTACGAG.

Note on this clone: Read data end 3 residues before the CDR3 end; the end is taken from the germline J gene. This chain joins TRBV6-1 and TRBJ2-5; D is ambiguous. Germline-derived CDR1 and CDR2 are MNHNS and SASEGT. This CDR3 has 14 residues. V was clipped by 2 bases and J by 0 bases, with 7 bases between them. CDR3: CASSEREDQETQYF. The covered CDR3 bases are TGTGCCAGCAGTGAACGAGAGGACCAAGAGACC.

A note on this clone: The CDR3 goes on 3 residues after the read ends, and that part is filled in from the germline J gene. The chain links TRBV30 to TRBJ2-5, with 7 bases fitting TRBD1. In germline, CDR1 is GTSNPN, CDR2 SVGIG (reference sequence). The junction had 3 bases not matched to a gene; V was cut back by 1 base and J by 7 bases. The CDR3 runs to 12 residues. CDR3 sequence reads: CAWSAYRGTQYF. The sequenced CDR3 bases are TGTGCCTGGAGTGCCTACAGGGGGACC.

Comments on this clone: The read is 3 residues too short to cover the CDR3 end, so that end is filled in from the germline J gene. This chain uses TRBV6-1 with TRBJ2-7, with TRBD2 identical over 7 bases. CDR3 length: 16 residues. Germline loops: CDR1 MNHNS, CDR2 SASEGT. J lost 2 bases, V lost 2 bases, and 9 bases had no gene match. CDR3 residues: CASSEYLAALAYEQYF. The CDR3 bases that were read are TGTGCCAGCAGTGAATACCTAGCGGCCTTGGCCTACGAG.

Of note for this clone: Coverage ceases 3 residues before the CDR3 finishes, and the germline J gene fills in the end. This chain links TRBV20-1 with TRBJ1-4, with TRBD1 matching over 9 bases. The CDR3 runs 15 residues. V trimming: 6 bases; J trimming: 4 bases; junction bases outside the gene matches: 9. CDR1 DFQATT and CDR2 SNEGSKA come from the germline V gene (reference sequence). The sequenced part of the CDR3 DNA is TGCAGTGCCCTCGGGTCGGGACAGGGTAATGAAAAA. Its protein is CSALGSGQGNEK. Given in full, the CDR3 is CSALGSGQGNEKLFF.

For this clone: With the read ending 3 residues before the CDR3 end, the germline J gene is used to fill in that end. The chain uses TRBV20-1 and TRBJ2-5; 12 nucleotides match TRBD2. Germline CDR1 reads DFQATT; CDR2 reads SNEGSKA (reference sequence). The trim removed 3 bases at V and 5 bases at J, leaving 10 bases unmatched. The CDR3 consists of 16 residues. CDR3 sequence: CSARGTSGQAGETQYF. The DNA read from the CDR3 is TGCAGTGCTAGGGGGACTAGCGGGCAGGCAGGGGAGACC.

As concerns this clone: The CDR3 end lies 3 residues beyond the end of the read and is filled in from the germline J gene. The V call is TRBV18, the J call TRBJ2-3; tentative D call: TRBD2 (5 bases). The germline gives CDR1 KGHSH, CDR2 LQKENI. This CDR3 region has 13 residues. This CDR3 is CASSYGSEETQYF. The DNA read from the CDR3 is TGTGCCAGCTCATACGGGTCGGAGGAGACG.

A word on this clone: The read terminates 3 residues ahead of where the CDR3 ends, so the germline J gene completes it. The gene calls are TRBV19 and TRBJ1-2, with D uncertain. CDR1 is LNHDA and CDR2 is SQIVND in the germline V gene (reference sequence). The CDR3 runs 13 residues. CDR3 sequence reads: CASKRLAGNDYTF. The CDR3 bases that were read are TGTGCCAGTAAGCGACTAGCGGGCAATGAC.

Regarding this clone: The CDR3 extends 3 residues past the end of the read, so its final part is completed from the germline J gene. The genes are TRBV7-2 and TRBJ2-3; D gene ambiguous. The CDR3 has 13 residues. Per germline, CDR1 SGHTA and CDR2 FQGNSA. V was cut by 3 bases and J by 3 bases, with 7 bases left in between. This CDR3 reads CASSFQMTDTQYF. Partial CDR3 DNA: TGTGCCAGCAGCTTCCAGATGACAGATACG.

Details on this clone: The CDR3 goes on 3 residues after the read ends, and that part is filled in from the germline J gene. The V and J genes are TRBV19 and TRBJ2-1; a weak D match, TRBD2 (6 bases). From germline, CDR1 is LNHDA and CDR2 SQIVND (reference sequence). The CDR3 is made up of 19 amino acids. Trimming left V 9 bases short and J 0 bases short, with 27 bases between. CDR3 DNA (partial): TGTGCCAGGCTAAAGCGGTGGGGTTTTAGCGGCAGCTCCTACAATGAG. Amino acid sequence: CARLKRWGFSGSSYNE. The CDR3, in full, reads CARLKRWGFSGSSYNEQFF. The full variable domain, in which reference TRBV19 and TRBJ2-1 provide the parts outside the CDR3, is DGGITQSPKYLFRKEGQNVTLSCEQNLNHDAMYWYRQDPGQGLRLIYYSQIVNDFQKGDIAEGYSVSREKKESFPLTVTSAQKNPTAFYLCARLKRWGFSGSSYNEQFFGPGTRLTVL.

About this clone itself: The sequenced fragment ends 3 residues before the CDR3 boundary, so the rest is inferred from the germline J gene. V is TRBV7-3 and J is TRBJ2-2; 12 nucleotides align to TRBD2. V was clipped by 4 bases and J by 5 bases; unmatched bases: 8. Germline CDR1 reads SGHTA; CDR2 reads FQGTGA. The length of the CDR3 is 17 residues. The part of the CDR3 DNA that was read is TGTGCCAGCAGCTCACAATCCGGGACTAGCGGGACCGGGGAG. This gives the protein CASSSQSGTSGTGE. The whole CDR3 is CASSSQSGTSGTGELFF.

About this clone itself: With the read ending 3 residues before the CDR3 end, the germline J gene is used to fill in that end. The chain couples TRBV7-8 to TRBJ2-7, with 7 bases matching TRBD2. The CDR3 is 15 residues long. J lost 3 bases, V lost 1 base, and 6 bases had no gene match. Germline V CDR1 and CDR2: SGHVS, FQNEAQ. CDR3: CASSLEAGAYYEQYF. The sequenced part of the CDR3 DNA is TGTGCCAGCAGCTTAGAGGCGGGAGCGTACTACGAG.

The chain's CDR3 is CASSTFRGPSSYEQYF. The covered CDR3 bases are TGTGCCAGCAGTACGTTCAGGGGGCCGAGCTCCTACGAG. V and J are TRBV6-2 or TRBV6-3 and TRBJ2-7, with 8 nucleotides matching TRBD1. The DNA ends 3 residues before the CDR3 does, and the rest of the CDR3 is filled in from the germline J gene. CDR1 MNHEY and CDR2 SVGEGT come from the germline V gene. This CDR3 is built from 16 residues. The V gene end was trimmed by 5 bases and the J gene end by 0 bases; junction bases not matched to a gene: 9.

A note on this clone: The read ends 3 residues shy of where the CDR3 ends; the end is completed using the germline J gene. V gene TRBV20-1 combines with J gene TRBJ2-5, with D maybe TRBD1 (6 bases). CDR1 and CDR2 from the germline V gene are DFQATT and SNEGSKA (reference sequence). V lost 2 bases and J 0 bases, leaving 10 bases between the germline ends. This CDR3 has 14 residues. The part of the CDR3 DNA that was read is TGCAGTGCTAGATCTTACAGGGACCAAGAGACC. This codes for CSARSYRDQET. The complete CDR3 sequence is CSARSYRDQETQYF.